This T cell receptor (beta chain) was sequenced during a study of T cell responses to AZD1222 COVID-19 vaccine. Details on this clone: The target antigen is unknown.

General study findings and limits: Spike-specific TCR breadth and depth rose after two AZD1222 doses. Donors were mostly white British, more females; clonal diversity possibly underestimated. Mapped onto spike, vaccine-associated CD4 TCRs spanned it and were dominant at 160-218 and 743-854.

Profiling relied on immunoSEQ multiplex PCR, and the TCRdb table lists in-frame clones only, not all of them. The data hold 45,000 to 65,000 clones, with approximately 88% observed a single time. The sample here was peripheral blood, taken on day 0 of AZD1222 vaccination. The TCR sequence derives from an adult in good health.

The CDR3 loop is CASSALQGSSGNTIYF. DNA of the CDR3: TGTGCCAGCAGCGCGCTACAGGGGAGCTCTGGAAACACCATATATTTT. This rearrangement joins TRBV9 to TRBJ1-3; TRBD1 matches at 7 bases. Germline V gene sequence: CDR1 SGDLS, CDR2 YYNGEE. This CDR3 comprises 16 residues. Trimming took 3 bases from V and 0 from J; bases not matched to a gene: 6.